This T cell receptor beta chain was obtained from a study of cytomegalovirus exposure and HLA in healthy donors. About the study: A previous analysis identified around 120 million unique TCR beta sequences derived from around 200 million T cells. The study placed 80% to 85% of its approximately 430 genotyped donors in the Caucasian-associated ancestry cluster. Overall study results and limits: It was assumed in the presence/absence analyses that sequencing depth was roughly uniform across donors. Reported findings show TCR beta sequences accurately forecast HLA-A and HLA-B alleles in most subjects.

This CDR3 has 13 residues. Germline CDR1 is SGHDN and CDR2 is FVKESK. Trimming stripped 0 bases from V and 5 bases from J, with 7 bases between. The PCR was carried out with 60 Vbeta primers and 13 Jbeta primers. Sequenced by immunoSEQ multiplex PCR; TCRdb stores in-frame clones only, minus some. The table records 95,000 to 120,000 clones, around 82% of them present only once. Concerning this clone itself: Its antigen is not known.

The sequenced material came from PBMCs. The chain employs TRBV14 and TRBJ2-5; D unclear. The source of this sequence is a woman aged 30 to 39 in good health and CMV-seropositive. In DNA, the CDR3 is TGTGCCAGCAGCCAAGACTTCCCGGAGACCCAGTACTTC. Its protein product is CASSQDFPETQYF.